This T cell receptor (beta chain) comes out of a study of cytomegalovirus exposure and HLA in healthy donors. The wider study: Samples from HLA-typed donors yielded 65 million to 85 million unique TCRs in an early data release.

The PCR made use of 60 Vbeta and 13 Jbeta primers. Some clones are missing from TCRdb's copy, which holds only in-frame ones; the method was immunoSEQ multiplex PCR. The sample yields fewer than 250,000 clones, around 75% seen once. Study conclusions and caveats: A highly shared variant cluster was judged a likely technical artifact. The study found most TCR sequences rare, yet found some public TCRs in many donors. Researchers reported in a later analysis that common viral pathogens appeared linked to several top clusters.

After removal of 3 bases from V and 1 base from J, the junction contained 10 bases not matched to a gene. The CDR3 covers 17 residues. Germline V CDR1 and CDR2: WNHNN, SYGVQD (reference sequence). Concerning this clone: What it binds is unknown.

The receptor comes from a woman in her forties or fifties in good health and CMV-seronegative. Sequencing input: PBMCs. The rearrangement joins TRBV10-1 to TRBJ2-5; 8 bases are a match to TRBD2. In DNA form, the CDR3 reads TGCGCCAGCAGTGACCCCGGGAGCGGGGGACTCCAAGAGACCCAGTACTTC. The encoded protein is CASSDPGSGGLQETQYF.